Listed below are T cell receptor beta chains from one sample, sequenced in a study of PD-1 blockade in classical Hodgkin lymphoma. Data came from immunoSEQ multiplex PCR; TCRdb stores just in-frame clones and leaves some out. The data show around 91,000 clones, 75% to 85% seen once. Sequenced material: peripheral blood mononuclear cells (PBMCs), taken before the second cycle of nivolumab. These receptors all stem from a human donor with classical Hodgkin lymphoma. Each CDR3 is given with its conserved first and last residue. Fields, in order: D gene, V gene, clone size, J gene, CDR3 protein, CDR3 DNA. A D gene is named only where the DNA matches it firmly. Clone size is shown for a subset of rows, as once, few, many or a class of expanded clone.

d_gene: TRBD1; v_gene: TRBV4-2; abundance: .; j_gene: TRBJ1-2; CDR3aa: CASSQGDRGKHTF; CDR3nt: TGTGCCAGCAGCCAAGGGGACAGGGGGAAACACACCTTC
d_gene: .; v_gene: TRBV18; abundance: .; j_gene: TRBJ2-5; CDR3aa: CASSPRPGETQYF; CDR3nt: TGTGCCAGCTCACCCCGACCGGGGGAGACCCAGTACTTC
d_gene: .; v_gene: TRBV10-3; abundance: .; j_gene: TRBJ2-1; CDR3aa: CAISEFEGSLVGNEQFF; CDR3nt: TGTGCCATCAGTGAGTTCGAAGGGTCATTAGTGGGGAATGAGCAGTTCTTC
d_gene: TRBD1; v_gene: TRBV7-9; abundance: .; j_gene: TRBJ2-2; CDR3aa: CASRKDRMNTGELFF; CDR3nt: TGTGCCAGCAGAAAGGACAGGATGAACACCGGGGAGCTGTTTTTT
d_gene: TRBD1; v_gene: TRBV7-9; abundance: .; j_gene: TRBJ2-7; CDR3aa: CASSAGTGPYEQYF; CDR3nt: TGTGCCAGCAGCGCCGGGACAGGGCCTTACGAGCAGTACTTC
d_gene: .; v_gene: TRBV7-3; abundance: once; j_gene: TRBJ2-2; CDR3aa: CASSQGVPGELFF; CDR3nt: TGTGCCAGCAGCCAGGGTGTTCCCGGGGAGCTGTTTTTT
d_gene: TRBD2; v_gene: TRBV7-3; abundance: .; j_gene: TRBJ2-3; CDR3aa: CASSLAGVTDTQYF; CDR3nt: TGTGCCAGCAGCTTAGCGGGAGTCACAGATACGCAGTATTTT
d_gene: .; v_gene: TRBV10-3; abundance: .; j_gene: TRBJ2-1; CDR3aa: CAISEGYNEQFF; CDR3nt: TGTGCCATCAGTGAGGGGTACAATGAGCAGTTCTTC
d_gene: .; v_gene: TRBV4-1; abundance: .; j_gene: TRBJ2-3; CDR3aa: CASSQNQGFPTDTQYF; CDR3nt: TGCGCCAGCAGCCAGAATCAGGGCTTTCCCACAGATACGCAGTATTTT
d_gene: TRBD1; v_gene: TRBV6-4; abundance: .; j_gene: TRBJ1-4; CDR3aa: CASSADRGRGEKLFF; CDR3nt: TGTGCCAGCAGTGCGGACAGGGGGCGCGGTGAAAAACTGTTTTTT
d_gene: .; v_gene: TRBV5-1; abundance: .; j_gene: TRBJ2-1; CDR3aa: CASSLQGGSYNEQFF; CDR3nt: TGCGCCAGCAGCTTGCAGGGGGGCTCCTACAATGAGCAGTTCTTC
d_gene: .; v_gene: TRBV5-1; abundance: .; j_gene: TRBJ1-4; CDR3aa: CASSLAATNEKLFF; CDR3nt: TGCGCCAGCAGCTTGGCCGCAACTAATGAAAAACTGTTTTTT
d_gene: .; v_gene: TRBV18; abundance: .; j_gene: TRBJ2-2; CDR3aa: CASSPIVGGPTGELFF; CDR3nt: TGTGCCAGCTCCCCGATCGTCGGGGGGCCCACCGGGGAGCTGTTTTTT
d_gene: .; v_gene: TRBV19; abundance: .; j_gene: TRBJ2-5; CDR3aa: CASSEAAHAKETQYF; CDR3nt: TGTGCCAGTAGTGAGGCGGCCCACGCTAAAGAGACCCAGTACTTC
d_gene: .; v_gene: TRBV7-2; abundance: .; j_gene: TRBJ2-7; CDR3aa: CASSLASGPQLGRQYF; CDR3nt: TGTGCCAGCAGCTTAGCGTCCGGGCCTCAGTTAGGAAGGCAGTACTTC
d_gene: .; v_gene: TRBV11-3; abundance: .; j_gene: TRBJ2-3; CDR3aa: CASSPGTSPTDTQYF; CDR3nt: TGTGCCAGCAGCCCGGGGACCTCTCCCACAGATACGCAGTATTTT
d_gene: .; v_gene: TRBV5-4; abundance: .; j_gene: TRBJ2-5; CDR3aa: CASSLGPETQYF; CDR3nt: TGTGCCAGCAGCTTGGGCCCCGAGACCCAGTACTTC
d_gene: .; v_gene: TRBV7-2; abundance: .; j_gene: TRBJ2-7; CDR3aa: CASSLSRGVSYEQYF; CDR3nt: TGTGCCAGCAGCTTAAGCCGAGGGGTCTCCTACGAGCAGTACTTC
d_gene: TRBD1; v_gene: TRBV5-1; abundance: .; j_gene: TRBJ2-3; CDR3aa: CASSWPGTAFVSDTQYF; CDR3nt: TGCGCCAGCAGCTGGCCCGGGACAGCCTTCGTGTCAGATACGCAGTATTTT
d_gene: .; v_gene: TRBV5-1; abundance: .; j_gene: TRBJ2-2; CDR3aa: CASSLRQNTGELFF; CDR3nt: TGCGCCAGCAGCTTGCGCCAGAACACCGGGGAGCTGTTTTTT
d_gene: TRBD1; v_gene: TRBV6-5; abundance: .; j_gene: TRBJ1-3; CDR3aa: CASSPPGQGGNTIYF; CDR3nt: TGTGCCAGCAGTCCCCCGGGACAGGGAGGAAACACCATATATTTT
d_gene: TRBD2; v_gene: TRBV19; abundance: many; j_gene: TRBJ2-7; CDR3aa: CASSIVGGRATIHEQYF; CDR3nt: TGTGCCAGTAGTATAGTAGGCGGGAGGGCCACCATCCACGAGCAGTACTTC
d_gene: .; v_gene: TRBV11-2; abundance: .; j_gene: TRBJ1-1; CDR3aa: CASGTPGQGTEAFF; CDR3nt: TGTGCCAGCGGAACCCCGGGCCAAGGCACTGAAGCTTTCTTT
d_gene: .; v_gene: TRBV5-4; abundance: .; j_gene: TRBJ2-1; CDR3aa: CASSLGQGMRGNEQFF; CDR3nt: TGTGCCAGCAGCTTGGGACAGGGCATGCGGGGCAATGAGCAGTTCTTC
d_gene: .; v_gene: TRBV5-4; abundance: .; j_gene: TRBJ2-7; CDR3aa: CASSLVLRTDSYEQYF; CDR3nt: TGTGCCAGCAGCTTGGTCCTCAGGACAGACTCCTACGAGCAGTACTTC
d_gene: .; v_gene: TRBV7-3; abundance: .; j_gene: TRBJ2-7; CDR3aa: CASSLNQGNEQYF; CDR3nt: TGTGCCAGCAGCTTAAACCAAGGCAACGAGCAGTACTTC
d_gene: TRBD1; v_gene: TRBV2; abundance: .; j_gene: TRBJ2-1; CDR3aa: CASSAGTGVSEQFF; CDR3nt: TGTGCCAGCAGCGCCGGGACAGGGGTCAGTGAGCAGTTCTTC
d_gene: .; v_gene: TRBV10-3; abundance: .; j_gene: TRBJ2-7; CDR3aa: CAISENEGVQYF; CDR3nt: TGTGCCATCAGTGAGAATGAGGGGGTGCAGTACTTC